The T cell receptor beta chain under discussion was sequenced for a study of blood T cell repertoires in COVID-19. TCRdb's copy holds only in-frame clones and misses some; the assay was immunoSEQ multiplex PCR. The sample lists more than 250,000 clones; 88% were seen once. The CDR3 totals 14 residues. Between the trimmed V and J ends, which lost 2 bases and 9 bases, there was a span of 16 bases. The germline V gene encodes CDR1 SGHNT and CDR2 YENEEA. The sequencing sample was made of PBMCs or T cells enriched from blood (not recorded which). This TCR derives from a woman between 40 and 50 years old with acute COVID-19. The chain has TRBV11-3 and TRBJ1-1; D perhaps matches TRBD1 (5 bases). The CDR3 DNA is TGTGCCAGCAGCTTAAAAGGGGTCGAGAGGAAAGCTTTCTTT. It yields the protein CASSLKGVERKAFF.